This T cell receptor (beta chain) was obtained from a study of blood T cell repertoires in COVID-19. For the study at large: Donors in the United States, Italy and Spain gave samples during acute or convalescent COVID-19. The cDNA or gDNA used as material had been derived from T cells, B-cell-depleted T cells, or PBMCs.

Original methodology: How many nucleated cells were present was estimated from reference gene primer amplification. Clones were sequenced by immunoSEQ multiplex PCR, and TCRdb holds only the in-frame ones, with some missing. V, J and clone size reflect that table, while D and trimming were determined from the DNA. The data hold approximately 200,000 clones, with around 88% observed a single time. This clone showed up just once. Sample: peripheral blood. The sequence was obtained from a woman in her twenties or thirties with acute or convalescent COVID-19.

The CDR3 DNA follows: TGTGCCAGCGCCTCGGGACAGGTCCTCTACGAGCAGTACTTC. The encoded protein is CASASGQVLYEQYF. J is TRBJ2-7 and V is TRBV28, with 8 bases lining up with TRBD1. V shed 8 bases and J 3 bases; nucleotides not matched to a gene: 9. Looked up from germline, CDR1 is MDHEN and CDR2 is SYDVKM. The CDR3 spans 14 residues.